The 29 T cell receptor beta chains below were found in one sample sequenced in a study of blood T cell repertoires in COVID-19. Profiled with immunoSEQ multiplex PCR; TCRdb holds only in-frame clones, not every one. This table has tens of thousands of clones, just over 85% appearing once. Sample: peripheral blood. The receptors derive from a man aged 50-60 years with active COVID-19.

The chain links TRBV21-1 to TRBJ1-1; the D call of TRBD1 is as the table states it, not checked on the DNA. TRBV21-1 is labeled a pseudogene. This CDR3 region has 14 residues. CDR3 coding DNA: TGTGCCAGCAGCCCGATCGGGCCAGGGGGATGGACTTTCTTT. Translated: CASSPIGPGGWTFF.

This clone came up once. The rearrangement joins TRBV5-6 to TRBJ2-2; TRBD1 might be the D (6 bases). Trimming left V 1 base short and J 6 bases short, with 10 bases between. This CDR3 has 14 residues. The germline gives CDR1 SGHDT, CDR2 YYEEEE. CDR3 protein: CASSLRGSPGELFF. The CDR3 DNA reads TGTGCCAGCAGCTTGAGGGGGTCTCCCGGGGAGCTGTTTTTT.

The V and J genes are TRBV19 and TRBJ1-1; weak D call: TRBD1 (6 bases). With 3 bases removed from V and 0 bases from J, the gap between germline ends came to 14 bases. CDR3 size: 16 residues. Germline assignment: CDR1 LNHDA and CDR2 SQIVND (reference sequence). The CDR3 sequence: CASSILEDRLNTEAFF. CDR3 nucleotide sequence: TGTGCCAGTAGTATCCTCGAGGACAGATTGAACACTGAAGCTTTCTTT.

V gene TRBV19 combines with J gene TRBJ1-1; a weak D match, TRBD1 (5 bases). The germline gives CDR1 LNHDA, CDR2 SQIVND (reference sequence). With 6 bases removed from V and 6 bases from J, the gap between germline ends came to 17 bases. CDR3 length: 14 amino acids. This CDR3 reads CASRDSQGIPEAFF. The CDR3 DNA reads as TGTGCCAGTAGAGACTCCCAGGGTATCCCTGAAGCTTTCTTT.

This chain links TRBV28 with TRBJ1-1, with 8 bases lining up with TRBD1. The CDR3 is made up of 14 amino acids. V trimming: 4 bases; J trimming: 4 bases; junction bases outside the gene matches: 5. Looked up from germline, CDR1 is MDHEN and CDR2 is SYDVKM. The CDR3 is CASSSRGRVTEAFF. For the CDR3, the DNA is TGTGCCAGCAGTTCCAGGGGGCGCGTCACTGAAGCTTTCTTT.

The J gene is TRBJ1-4, the V gene TRBV6-5, with 7 nucleotides matching TRBD1. Unmatched junction bases numbered 9, after V lost 6 bases and J lost 8 bases. The CDR3 is 14 residues long. Germline CDR1 and CDR2: MNHEY and SVGAGI. CDR3 loop: CASSRRDRLEKLFF. The CDR3 coding sequence is TGTGCCAGCAGCCGCCGGGACAGACTCGAAAAACTGTTTTTT.

The J gene is TRBJ1-4, the V gene TRBV29-1; 9 positions match TRBD1. Germline V gives CDR1 SQVTM, CDR2 ANQGSEA. J was trimmed by 7 bases and V by 7 bases; bases with no gene match: 7. The CDR3 loop spans 13 amino acids. The CDR3 here is CSAMTGGFEKLFF. In DNA form, the CDR3 reads TGCAGCGCCATGACAGGGGGTTTTGAAAAACTGTTTTTT.

V and J are TRBV6-5 and TRBJ2-1, with 7 bases lining up with TRBD2. After removal of 2 bases from V and 10 bases from J, the junction contained 11 bases not matched to a gene. Germline V gene data show CDR1 as MNHEY and CDR2 as SVGAGI. The CDR3 has 15 amino acids. DNA of the CDR3: TGTGCCAGCAGTTACGGCGCGTTGGGCGGGGGAGAGCAGTTCTTC. It translates to CASSYGALGGGEQFF.

This chain connects TRBV4-1 to TRBJ2-5; 14 nucleotides agree with TRBD2. Germline V gene sequence: CDR1 MGHRA, CDR2 YSYEKL. The CDR3 is made up of 15 amino acids. Unmatched junction bases numbered 3, after V lost 3 bases and J lost 6 bases. The CDR3 bases are TGCGCCAGCAGCCACGGGACTAGCGGGAGAAAGACCCAGTACTTC. Protein product: CASSHGTSGRKTQYF.

This chain connects TRBV5-1 to TRBJ2-7; possible D gene TRBD1, 6 bases. V was shortened by 0 bases and J by 0 bases, with 10 bases between the two germline ends. The CDR3 sequence is 15 residues long. The germline CDR1 and CDR2 sequences are SGHRS and YFSETQ. The CDR3 here is CASSLDAGVSYEQYV. The CDR3 DNA reads as TGCGCCAGCAGCTTGGATGCAGGGGTCTCCTACGAGCAGTACGTC.

The V gene is TRBV11-2, the J gene TRBJ2-3, with a weak D call TRBD2 (6 bases). Germline CDR1 reads SGHAT; CDR2 reads FQNNGV. The V end lost 2 bases, the J end lost 4 bases, and 13 bases lay between the germline ends. The CDR3 runs 15 residues. The CDR3 nucleotides are TGTGCCAGCAGCTTAACGGGAGCGGTCCCAGATACGCAGTATTTT. Translation gives CASSLTGAVPDTQYF.

The J gene is TRBJ1-4, the V gene TRBV5-1; D uncertain. From germline, CDR1 is SGHRS and CDR2 YFSETQ. The CDR3 consists of 15 residues. Between the trimmed V and J ends, which lost 1 base and 6 bases, there was a span of 13 bases. The CDR3 protein is CASSLSGARDEKLFF. Written as DNA, the CDR3 is TGCGCCAGCAGCTTGTCTGGAGCTCGGGATGAAAAACTGTTTTTT.

The V gene is TRBV4-2, the J gene TRBJ1-6; D unresolved. Germline CDR1 and CDR2: LGHNA and YNFKEQ. CDR3 size: 19 residues. With 0 bases removed from V and 0 bases from J, the gap between germline ends came to 15 bases. CDR3 nucleotide sequence: TGTGCCAGCAGCCAAGAGGGCTTTGAGGGTGGCTCCTATAATTCACCCCTCCACTTT. Protein product: CASSQEGFEGGSYNSPLHF.

In nucleotides, the CDR3 is TGCGCCAGCAGCCAAGTCCAGGGAAGCAATCAGCCCCAGCATTTT. It encodes CASSQVQGSNQPQHF. This chain links TRBV4-1 with TRBJ1-5, with D tentatively TRBD1 (5 bases). Trimming pared 1 base from V and 1 base from J, leaving 8 bases between. This CDR3 comprises 15 residues. The germline gives CDR1 MGHRA, CDR2 YSYEKL.

This rearrangement joins TRBV5-1 to TRBJ1-4, with D possibly being TRBD1 (5 bases). V lost 2 bases and J lost 2, with 7 bases in between. The CDR3 consists of 14 residues. Germline V lookup: CDR1 SGHRS, CDR2 YFSETQ. Here the CDR3 reads CASSFQGTNEKLFF. The CDR3 nucleotides read TGCGCCAGCAGCTTTCAGGGCACTAATGAAAAACTGTTTTTT.

The chain employs TRBV15 and TRBJ2-7, with TRBD1 identical over 8 bases. J gave up 2 bases and V 8 bases, and 11 bases lay outside the gene matches. CDR1 is LNHNV and CDR2 is YYDKDF in the germline V gene (reference sequence). There are 15 residues in the CDR3. CDR3 region: CATGLDRGLTYEQYF. In DNA, the CDR3 is TGTGCCACCGGCTTAGACAGGGGCCTAACCTACGAGCAGTACTTC.

V and J are TRBV13 and TRBJ2-1; TRBD2 might be the D (7 bases). The CDR3 contains 15 residues. Germline V gene data show CDR1 as PRHDT and CDR2 as FYEKMQ (reference sequence). Trimming removed 3 bases at V and 9 bases at J, with 18 bases between. The CDR3 nucleotides are TGTGCCAGCAGCTTCCCTAGCGGAGAAGGGGGTGAGCAGTTCTTC. The encoded protein is CASSFPSGEGGEQFF.

The chain combines TRBV7-6 with TRBJ2-3; the D gene is possibly TRBD2 (5 bases). CDR3 length: 15 residues. Germline-derived CDR1 and CDR2 are SGHVS and FNYEAQ. V gave up 5 bases and J gave up 0 bases, with 12 bases separating them. CDR3 nucleotide sequence: TGTGCCAGCAGCCCTAGGAGAGGGAGCACAGATACGCAGTATTTT. Encoded protein: CASSPRRGSTDTQYF. Drawing the rest from reference TRBV7-6 and TRBJ2-3, the complete variable domain is GAGVSQSPRYKVTKRGQDVALRCDPISGHVSLYWYRQALGQGPEFLTYFNYEAQQDKSGLPNDRFSAERPEGSISTLTIQRTEQRDSAMYRCASSPRRGSTDTQYFGPGTRLTVL.

V is TRBV5-1 and J is TRBJ1-1; 7 nucleotides line up with TRBD1. This CDR3 has 14 residues. CDR1 is SGHRS and CDR2 is YFSETQ in the germline V gene. Losses at the gene ends were 3 bases for V and 8 bases for J; bases not matched to a gene: 10. CDR3 amino acids: CASSSQGVTAEAFF. In nucleotides, the CDR3 is TGCGCCAGCAGCTCGCAGGGGGTCACGGCAGAAGCTTTCTTT.

The V gene is TRBV4-2, the J gene TRBJ2-1; D perhaps matches TRBD2 (6 bases). The length of the CDR3 is 14 residues. In germline, CDR1 is LGHNA, CDR2 YNFKEQ. V was shortened by 3 bases and J by 8 bases, with 14 bases between the two germline ends. The CDR3 sequence: CASSQVLAIDEQFF. The CDR3 coding sequence is TGTGCCAGCAGCCAGGTACTAGCTATCGATGAGCAGTTCTTC.

The V call is TRBV29-1, the J call TRBJ2-3; tentative D call: TRBD1 (5 bases). The germline V gene has CDR1 SQVTM and CDR2 ANQGSEA. V shed 7 bases and J shed 2 bases, with 10 bases lying between them. The CDR3 extends over 12 amino acids. The CDR3 DNA reads as TGCAGCGCCCAGACAGCCACAGATACGCAGTATTTT. Translation: CSAQTATDTQYF.

The V gene is TRBV6-1, the J gene TRBJ2-7; D is possibly TRBD2 (5 bases). The V and J ends lost 2 bases and 4 bases respectively, with 18 bases between them. This CDR3 has 16 residues. Germline V lookup: CDR1 MNHNS, CDR2 SASEGT. The chain's CDR3 is CASSERAPVEGYEQYV. The DNA for the CDR3 is TGTGCCAGCAGTGAAAGGGCCCCCGTCGAGGGTTACGAGCAGTACGTC.

This clone was observed a few times. The J gene is TRBJ1-1, the V gene TRBV2, with 11 bases matching TRBD1. V lost 7 bases, J lost 1 base, and 5 bases stayed unmatched. The CDR3 loop spans 15 amino acids. Germline assignment: CDR1 SNHLY and CDR2 FYNNEI. CDR3 in amino acids: CASTGQGAPNTEAFF. As DNA, the CDR3 is TGTGCCAGCACTGGACAGGGGGCCCCGAACACTGAAGCTTTCTTT. Full variable domain (missing parts from reference TRBV2 and TRBJ1-1): EPEVTQTPSHQVTQMGQEVILRCVPISNHLYFYWYRQILGQKVEFLVSFYNNEISEKSEIFDDQFSVERPDGSNFTLKIRSTKLEDSAMYFCASTGQGAPNTEAFFGQGTRLTVV.

The CDR3, as DNA: TGTGCCAGCAGCCAAGGACTTCAGGGTGGCAATCAGCCCCAGCATTTT. It translates to CASSQGLQGGNQPQHF. J is TRBJ1-5 and V is TRBV3-1 (or the pseudogene TRBV3-2); D might be TRBD1 (5 bases). CDR1 and CDR2 (germline): LGHDT, YNNKEL (reference sequence). V was trimmed by 1 base and J by 2 bases, leaving 12 bases between them. The CDR3 has 16 amino acids.

This chain links TRBV11-2 with TRBJ2-4; D is perhaps TRBD1 (6 bases). CDR1 SGHAT and CDR2 FQNNGV come from the germline V gene. This CDR3 contains 15 residues. The V end lost 4 bases, the J end lost 2 bases, and 12 bases lay between the germline ends. The CDR3 region is CASSSLTGPKNIQYF. CDR3 coding DNA: TGTGCCAGCAGCTCCTTAACAGGGCCCAAAAACATTCAGTACTTC.

The chain carries TRBV3-1 (or the pseudogene TRBV3-2) and TRBJ2-3, with D tentatively TRBD2 (5 bases). V lost 3 bases, J lost 4 bases, and 8 bases lay in between. This CDR3 spans 13 amino acids. Looked up from germline, CDR1 is LGHDT and CDR2 is YNNKEL (reference sequence). The CDR3 sequence is CASSHRGADTQYF. Here the CDR3 DNA reads TGTGCCAGCAGCCATCGGGGTGCAGATACGCAGTATTTT.

V and J are TRBV27 and TRBJ1-6, with D unclear. Germline values: CDR1 MNHEY, CDR2 SMNVEV (reference sequence). V lost 6 bases and J lost 0, with 12 bases in between. The CDR3 consists of 16 residues. CDR3 sequence: CASSQRGSSYNSPLHF. The CDR3 DNA reads as TGTGCCAGCAGCCAACGGGGAAGCTCCTATAATTCACCCCTCCACTTT.

This clone appeared a single time. V usage is TRBV2 and J usage is TRBJ2-7; 9 nucleotides align to TRBD1. This CDR3 has 14 residues. With 7 bases clipped from V and 3 bases from J, the junction kept 7 bases outside the gene matches. Per the germline V gene, CDR1 is SNHLY and CDR2 is FYNNEI. The CDR3 region has the DNA TGTGCCAGCACTTACGGACAGGGGTTCTACGAGCAGTACTTC. Translation gives CASTYGQGFYEQYF.

The chain uses TRBV29-1 and TRBJ2-5; 8 nucleotides align to TRBD2. Looked up from germline, CDR1 is SQVTM and CDR2 is ANQGSEA. Losses at the gene ends were 6 bases for V and 4 bases for J; bases not matched to a gene: 7. This CDR3 comprises 13 residues. The CDR3: CSVRAGDTETQYF. Here the CDR3 DNA reads TGCAGCGTCCGAGCGGGAGATACAGAGACCCAGTACTTC.